The 7 T cell receptor beta chains given below trace back to one sample, sequenced in a study of CD8 T cells in ankylosing spondylitis. TCRdb called the 5' RACE reads again in MiXCR, with one record for every CDR3 protein. The table has 200,000 to 300,000 distinct CDR3 sequences, 8% to 10% seen once; the top ten hold 4.8%. Input material: blood, either unsorted or a sorted T cell fraction (not recorded which). The source of these receptors is a female donor with ankylosing spondylitis or in good health (not recorded which).

This clonotype has ten or more counts. The V and J genes are TRBV20-1 and TRBJ1-3, with 8 bases identical to TRBD1. CDR1 is DFQATT, CDR2 SNEGSKA, per germline (reference sequence). The CDR3 has 14 amino acids. V was pared by 0 bases and J by 7 bases, with 5 bases of the junction left unmatched. CDR3 DNA: TGCAGTGCTAGAGAAGTGCAGGGGGCGAACACCATATATTTT. Translated: CSAREVQGANTIYF.

This clonotype occurred many times. The V and J genes are TRBV18 and TRBJ2-1; TRBD1 matches 8 bases. There are 16 residues in the CDR3. The germline gives CDR1 KGHSH, CDR2 LQKENI. J was trimmed by 0 bases and V by 5 bases; bases with no gene match: 6. In DNA, the CDR3 is TGTGCCAGCTCAGCGGCAGGGGGCAGCTCCTACAATGAGCAGTTCTTC. Translated, it gives CASSAAGGSSYNEQFF.

The rearrangement links TRBV3-1 to TRBJ2-5; the D is unclear. V lost 4 bases and J 3 bases, leaving 12 bases between the germline ends. The CDR3 consists of 14 residues. The germline gives CDR1 LGHDT, CDR2 YNNKEL (reference sequence). CDR3 residues: CASSPPTDEETQYF. CDR3 bases: TGTGCCAGCAGCCCCCCGACCGACGAAGAGACCCAGTACTTC.

This clonotype has at least ten counts. This chain links TRBV28 with TRBJ2-3, with a possible D match to TRBD2 (7 bases). V lost 5 bases to trimming and J lost 0 bases, with 15 bases between them. The CDR3 contains 16 residues. Looked up from germline, CDR1 is MDHEN and CDR2 is SYDVKM. CDR3 sequence reads: CASSLLGGPSTDTQYF. Here the CDR3 DNA reads TGTGCCAGCAGTCTTCTCGGGGGGCCGAGCACAGATACGCAGTATTTT.

Many counts were recorded for this clonotype. The chain is built from TRBV12-3 or TRBV12-4 and TRBJ1-5, with TRBD1 identical over 10 bases. The CDR3 sequence is 13 residues long. J lost 10 bases, V lost 4 bases, and 4 bases had no gene match. The CDR3 sequence: CASSSDRGTPQHF. As DNA, the CDR3 is TGTGCCAGCAGTTCGGACAGGGGGACTCCCCAGCATTTT.

Here the CDR3 reads CASSWKGRGVDGYTF. DNA of the CDR3: TGTGCCAGCAGTTGGAAGGGAAGAGGGGTTGATGGCTACACCTTC. The rearrangement links TRBV27 to TRBJ1-2, with a tentative D call TRBD1 (5 bases). The CDR3 covers 15 residues. The V gene lost 4 bases and the J gene lost 6 bases, with 18 bases spanning the gap. Germline CDR1 reads MNHEY; CDR2 reads SMNVEV (reference sequence).

The genes are TRBV20-1 and TRBJ1-1; unclear D gene. Trimming removed 6 bases from V and 11 bases from J, with 13 bases in between. CDR1 is DFQATT and CDR2 is SNEGSKA in the germline V gene (reference sequence). The CDR3 contains 10 residues. CDR3 sequence: CSAMKGGAFF. The CDR3 DNA reads as TGCAGTGCCATGAAGGGTGGTGCTTTCTTT.